This T cell receptor beta chain was sequenced in a study of control samples from healthy donors and cancer patients. The CDR3 is 13 residues long. The V gene's germline CDR1 is MDHEN and CDR2 SYDVKM. The germline V and J ends were trimmed by 2 bases and 2 bases, with 7 bases remaining between them. Measured with immunoSEQ multiplex PCR; TCRdb has only the in-frame clones, and not every one. The sample lists approximately 93,000 clones; about 89% were seen once. Material for sequencing was PBMCs. The V call is TRBV28, the J call TRBJ2-7; TRBD2 might be the D (5 bases). The origin of this receptor is a woman between 50 and 59 years old with colorectal cancer. The CDR3, as DNA: TGTGCCAGCAGTTTAGGACTGACCTACGAGCAGTACGTC. It encodes CASSLGLTYEQYV.